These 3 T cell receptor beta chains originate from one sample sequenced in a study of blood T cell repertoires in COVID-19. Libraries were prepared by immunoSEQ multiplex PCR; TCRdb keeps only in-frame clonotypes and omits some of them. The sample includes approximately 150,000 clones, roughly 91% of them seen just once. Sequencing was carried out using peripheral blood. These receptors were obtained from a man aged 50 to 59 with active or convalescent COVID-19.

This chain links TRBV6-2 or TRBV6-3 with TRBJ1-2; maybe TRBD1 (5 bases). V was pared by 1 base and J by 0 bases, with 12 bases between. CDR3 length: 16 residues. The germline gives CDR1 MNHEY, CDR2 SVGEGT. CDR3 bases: TGTGCCAGCAGTTACTTAAGACAGACAGCTAACTATGGCTACACCTTC. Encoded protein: CASSYLRQTANYGYTF.

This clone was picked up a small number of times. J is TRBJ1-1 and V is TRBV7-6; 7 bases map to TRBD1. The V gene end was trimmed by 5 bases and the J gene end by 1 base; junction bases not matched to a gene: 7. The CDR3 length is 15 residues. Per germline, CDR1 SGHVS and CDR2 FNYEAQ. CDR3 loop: CASSPTGQSNTEAFF. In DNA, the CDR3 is TGTGCCAGCAGCCCCACGGGACAGTCGAACACTGAAGCTTTCTTT. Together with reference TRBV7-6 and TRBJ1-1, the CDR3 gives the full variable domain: GAGVSQSPRYKVTKRGQDVALRCDPISGHVSLYWYRQALGQGPEFLTYFNYEAQQDKSGLPNDRFSAERPEGSISTLTIQRTEQRDSAMYRCASSPTGQSNTEAFFGQGTRLTVV.

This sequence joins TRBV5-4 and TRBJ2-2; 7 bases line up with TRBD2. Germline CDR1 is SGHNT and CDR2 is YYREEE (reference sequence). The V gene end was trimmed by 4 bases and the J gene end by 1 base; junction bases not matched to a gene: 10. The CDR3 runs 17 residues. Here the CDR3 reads CASSRPGGSQNTGELFF. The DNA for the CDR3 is TGTGCCAGCAGCCGACCGGGAGGAAGTCAGAACACCGGGGAGCTGTTTTTT.